This is a list of T cell receptor beta chains from one sample in a study of T cell changes during pregnancy in multiple sclerosis. Using immunoSEQ multiplex PCR, the repertoire was profiled, and TCRdb retains in-frame clones only, with some absent. The profile shows some 120,000 clones, about 96% of them singletons. Source: peripheral blood, taken after pregnancy. These receptors originate from a female donor with multiple sclerosis, enrolled in a pregnancy study. CDR3s include the opening cysteine and the closing phenylalanine or tryptophan. D genes are given only for firm matches. The size field is filled for only some rows; it gives once, few, many or a size class.

>NA|NA|TRBJ2-1|TRBV6-5
CASGRKYNEQFF
TGTGCCAGCGGTAGAAAATACAATGAGCAGTTCTTC
>NA|NA|TRBJ2-7|TRBV6-1
CASNRGRSAYEQYF
TGTGCCAGCAATCGGGGGAGATCAGCGTACGAGCAGTACTTC
>TRBD2|NA|TRBJ2-7|TRBV7-9
CASSTGRVGLAGDLYEQYF
TGTGCCAGCAGCACCGGGAGGGTGGGTCTAGCGGGAGATCTCTACGAGCAGTACTTC
>TRBD2|once|TRBJ2-1|TRBV9
CASSPRLAGAYNEQFF
TGTGCCAGCAGCCCACGACTAGCAGGAGCCTACAATGAGCAGTTCTTC
>TRBD2|NA|TRBJ2-5|TRBV9
CASSVGTSSLETQYF
TGTGCCAGCAGCGTCGGGACTAGTAGCTTGGAGACCCAGTACTTC
>TRBD2|NA|TRBJ2-7|TRBV19
CASSLRWGGRAYHEQYF
TGTGCCAGTAGTCTCCGTTGGGGCGGGAGGGCCTACCACGAGCAGTACTTC
>TRBD1|NA|TRBJ1-1|TRBV7-2
CASSLLWDSNTEAFF
TGTGCCAGCAGCTTACTCTGGGACAGCAACACTGAAGCTTTCTTT
>NA|NA|TRBJ1-2|TRBV5-4
CASSLMTRANYGYTF
TGTGCCAGCAGCTTGATGACCAGGGCTAACTATGGCTACACCTTC
>TRBD2|NA|TRBJ2-3|TRBV5-1
CASSRKATSGIDTQYF
TGCGCCAGCAGCCGGAAGGCGACTAGCGGGATAGATACGCAGTATTTT
>NA|few|TRBJ1-2|TRBV25-1
CATDGENYGYTF
TGTGCGACCGATGGGGAGAACTATGGCTACACCTTC
>NA|NA|TRBJ1-2|TRBV19
CASSIAGPYGYTF
TGTGCCAGTAGTATTGCAGGGCCCTATGGCTACACCTTC
>NA|NA|TRBJ2-1|TRBV2
CASKVRPGSYNEQFF
TGTGCCAGCAAAGTGCGGCCGGGGAGCTACAATGAGCAGTTCTTC
>TRBD1|few|TRBJ1-2|TRBV7-9
CASSLAGGGYTF
TGTGCCAGCAGCTTGGCAGGGGGAGGCTACACCTTC
>NA|NA|TRBJ1-2|TRBV7-2
CAISIGGGLHYGYTF
TGTGCCATCTCTATTGGCGGGGGACTCCACTATGGCTACACCTTC
>NA|NA|TRBJ2-1|TRBV9
CASSKMEGVLGQAHEQFF
TGTGCCAGCAGCAAGATGGAGGGTGTACTGGGTCAGGCTCATGAGCAGTTCTTC
>TRBD1|NA|TRBJ2-7|TRBV27
CASHDRADEQYF
TGTGCCAGTCATGACAGGGCCGACGAGCAGTACTTC
>NA|NA|TRBJ1-2|TRBV6-5
CASSYSAGVNYGYTF
TGTGCCAGCAGTTACTCCGCAGGGGTGAACTATGGCTACACCTTC
>NA|NA|TRBJ2-7|TRBV6-1
CATLVGRGNEQYF
TGTGCCACCCTAGTTGGACGAGGGAACGAGCAGTACTTC
>NA|once|TRBJ2-7|TRBV5-6
CASSFPGDQYEQYF
TGTGCCAGCAGCTTTCCAGGGGACCAATACGAGCAGTACTTC
>NA|NA|TRBJ2-7|TRBV6-6
CASREGYSSYEQYF
TGTGCCAGCAGGGAGGGGTACAGCTCCTACGAGCAGTACTTC
>TRBD2|NA|TRBJ2-3|TRBV2
CASRASSGRYTDTQYF
TGTGCCAGCAGAGCATCTAGCGGGAGGTACACAGATACGCAGTATTTT
>TRBD2|NA|TRBJ2-5|TRBV30
CAWSALREGRLETQYF
TGTGCCTGGAGTGCGTTGCGGGAGGGCCGCCTAGAGACCCAGTACTTC
>NA|NA|TRBJ1-1|TRBV6-5
CASSYSAGRNTEAFF
TGTGCCAGCAGTTACTCGGCAGGTCGGAACACTGAAGCTTTCTTT
>NA|NA|TRBJ2-4|TRBV5-1
CASSQDATGYEGAKNIQYF
TGCGCCAGCAGCCAAGACGCGACAGGATACGAAGGCGCCAAAAACATTCAGTACTTC
>NA|NA|TRBJ2-7|TRBV7-9
CASSPGGGEPSNYEQYF
TGTGCCAGCAGCCCCGGGGGAGGTGAACCAAGCAATTACGAGCAGTACTTC
>TRBD1|NA|TRBJ2-1|TRBV9
CASSGQGNEQFF
TGTGCCAGCAGCGGACAGGGCAATGAGCAGTTCTTC
>TRBD2|NA|TRBJ2-7|TRBV15
CATSRAGLATKTYEQYF
TGTGCCACCAGCAGAGCTGGACTAGCAACCAAAACCTACGAGCAGTACTTC
>NA|NA|TRBJ1-1|TRBV5-1
CASSSSTGNTEAFF
TGCGCCAGCAGCTCATCAACAGGGAACACTGAAGCTTTCTTT
>NA|NA|TRBJ1-2|TRBV19
CASILSGRSDGYTF
TGTGCCAGTATCCTCAGCGGACGGTCCGATGGCTACACCTTC
>NA|NA|TRBJ2-1|TRBV29-1
CSVVFFLGTSYNEQFF
TGCAGCGTTGTTTTTTTCTTGGGGACATCCTACAATGAGCAGTTCTTC
>TRBD2|NA|TRBJ2-1|TRBV19
CASSWTSGSLNEQFF
TGTGCCAGTAGTTGGACTAGCGGGAGTCTTAATGAGCAGTTCTTC
>TRBD1|NA|TRBJ1-3|TRBV28
CASSSGQGLLSGNTIYF
TGTGCCAGCAGTTCAGGACAGGGCCTCCTCTCTGGAAACACCATATATTTT
>TRBD1|NA|TRBJ2-1|TRBV6-4
CASSDSGTGVVRQFF
TGTGCCAGCAGTGACTCCGGGACAGGGGTTGTTCGGCAGTTCTTC
>NA|NA|TRBJ1-5|TRBV5-1
CASSWEGNQPQHF
TGCGCCAGCAGCTGGGAGGGTAATCAGCCCCAGCATTTT
>NA|NA|TRBJ1-1|TRBV5-1
CASRVSTSNTEAFF
TGCGCCAGCAGGGTGTCGACTTCGAACACTGAAGCTTTCTTT
>NA|once|TRBJ1-1|TRBV2
CASRDSPRWDTEAFF
TGTGCCAGCAGGGACAGCCCTCGGTGGGACACTGAAGCTTTCTTT
>TRBD2|NA|TRBJ2-1|TRBV4-2
CASSQDGGRGLPYNEQFF
TGTGCCAGCAGCCAAGATGGAGGGAGGGGTCTGCCCTACAATGAGCAGTTCTTC
>NA|NA|TRBJ2-2|TRBV18
CASSHRGYQGSPANTGELFF
TGTGCCAGCTCCCACCGGGGGTATCAAGGTAGTCCCGCGAACACCGGGGAGCTGTTTTTT
>NA|NA|TRBJ2-7|TRBV11-2
CASSLGGFNAYEQYF
TGTGCCAGCAGCTTAGGAGGTTTTAACGCCTACGAGCAGTACTTC
>NA|NA|TRBJ1-5|TRBV11-3
CASSLDHGLDNQPQHF
TGTGCCAGCAGCTTAGATCATGGGCTCGACAATCAGCCCCAGCATTTT
>TRBD1|NA|TRBJ2-7|TRBV6-8
CASSKKSTGEKKAYEQYF
TGTGCCAGCAGCAAAAAATCGACAGGGGAAAAAAAGGCCTACGAGCAGTACTTC
>NA|NA|TRBJ2-7|TRBV19
CASSITILVAEQYF
TGTGCCAGTAGTATAACCATTCTGGTAGCCGAGCAGTACTTC
>TRBD1|NA|TRBJ2-6|TRBV2
CASSEGFGTGVFSGANVLTF
TGTGCCAGCAGTGAAGGGTTTGGGACAGGGGTTTTTTCTGGGGCCAACGTCCTGACTTTC
>TRBD1|NA|TRBJ1-1|TRBV5-4
CASSRRQGADTEAFF
TGTGCCAGCAGTCGCCGTCAGGGGGCTGACACTGAAGCTTTCTTT
>TRBD1|once|TRBJ1-1|TRBV28
CASSLIPTGEGTEAFF
TGTGCCAGCAGTTTAATCCCGACAGGGGAGGGCACTGAAGCTTTCTTT
>TRBD1|NA|TRBJ2-3|TRBV19
CASSGIRDRLLDTQYF
TGTGCCAGTAGTGGGATCCGGGACAGACTATTAGATACGCAGTATTTT
>TRBD1|NA|TRBJ2-7|TRBV6-5
CASSFDRVGNEQYF
TGTGCCAGCAGTTTCGACAGGGTCGGGAACGAGCAGTACTTC
>TRBD2|NA|TRBJ2-7|TRBV6-5
CASSYSAGGSYEQYF
TGTGCCAGCAGTTACTCAGCGGGAGGTTCCTACGAGCAGTACTTC
>NA|NA|TRBJ2-7|TRBV28
CATLPQGSEQYF
TGTGCCACCCTACCCCAGGGTTCCGAGCAGTACTTC
>NA|once|TRBJ1-3|TRBV6-6
CASSLSPGTGNTIYF
TGTGCCAGCAGTTTAAGTCCCGGGACTGGAAACACCATATATTTT
>NA|NA|TRBJ2-7|TRBV5-1
CASFTRRAPLITAYEQYF
TGCGCCAGCTTCACCAGGCGAGCCCCCCTGATCACAGCCTACGAGCAGTACTTC
>TRBD2|NA|TRBJ2-3|TRBV2
CASRVAGASTDTQYF
TGTGCCAGCAGGGTAGCGGGGGCTAGCACAGATACGCAGTATTTT
>NA|NA|TRBJ2-1|TRBV10-3
CAISESLGQYNEQFF
TGTGCCATCAGTGAGTCTTTAGGACAATACAATGAGCAGTTCTTC
>TRBD2|once|TRBJ2-3|TRBV2
CASRDTSAPSDTQYF
TGTGCCAGCAGAGATACTAGCGCCCCGTCTGATACGCAGTATTTT
>TRBD1|once|TRBJ2-5|TRBV6-1
CASSERPGQGRETQYF
TGTGCCAGCAGTGAAAGGCCGGGACAGGGTCGGGAGACCCAGTACTTC